The 2 T cell receptor beta chains in this list originate from one sample, sequenced in a study of Graves' ophthalmopathy and Graves' hyperthyroidism. The TCR beta CDR3 regions underwent amplification from RNA transcripts. An opening RT-PCR round employed HTBI primers and preceded a second-round multiplex PCR. TCRdb used MiXCR to reprocess the multiplex PCR reads, holding one entry per CDR3 protein. The table has about 700,000 distinct CDR3 sequences, 40% seen once. Material: peripheral blood. These receptors came from an adult man with Graves' ophthalmopathy.

This clonotype was observed a single time. The chain has TRBV20-1 and TRBJ2-7, with 7 nucleotides matching TRBD2. Germline CDR1 DFQATT, CDR2 SNEGSKA (reference sequence). There are 11 residues in the CDR3. Trimming took 3 bases from V and 6 from J; bases not matched to a gene: 2. The CDR3 reads CSASGRFEQYF. The CDR3 DNA sequence: TGCAGTGCTAGCGGGAGGTTCGAGCAGTACTTC.

The V and J genes are TRBV20-1 and TRBJ2-7; TRBD1 matches at 10 bases. The ends lost 3 bases at V and 3 bases at J; junction bases unmatched: 17. This CDR3 contains 18 residues. Germline lookup yields CDR1 DFQATT and CDR2 SNEGSKA (reference sequence). CDR3 bases: TGCAGTGCTAGCAGGGTCGGGACAGGGGCCTTATACAGCTACGAGCAGTACTTC. Translation: CSASRVGTGALYSYEQYF.